The rows below give T cell receptor beta chains drawn from one sample of a study of shared clonotypes between healthy human individuals. Sequenced by immunoSEQ multiplex PCR; TCRdb stores in-frame clones only, minus some. The profile shows roughly 1.4 million clones, just under 99% of them singletons. Sequencing input: naive CD4+ T cells sorted from blood. These receptors were taken from a young man in good health. CDR3s include the opening cysteine and the closing phenylalanine or tryptophan. A D gene is named only where the DNA matches it firmly. Clone size is given for some rows only: seen once, a few or many times, or a class if the clone is expanded.

clone size	V gene	D gene	J gene	CDR3 protein	CDR3 DNA
once	TRBV9	.	TRBJ2-7	CASSPQLRSSYEQYF	TGTGCCAGCAGCCCCCAGTTGAGGAGCTCCTACGAGCAGTACTTC
.	TRBV5-1	TRBD2	TRBJ2-3	CASSLELAGASTDTQYF	TGCGCCAGCAGCTTGGAACTAGCGGGAGCTAGCACAGATACGCAGTATTTT
.	TRBV9	TRBD2	TRBJ2-1	CASSVDTSGRVRNEQFF	TGTGCCAGCAGCGTAGATACTAGCGGGAGGGTTCGAAATGAGCAGTTCTTC
.	TRBV28	TRBD2	TRBJ2-3	CASSWSPRLADYTDTQYF	TGTGCCAGCAGTTGGTCCCCCCGACTAGCGGACTACACAGATACGCAGTATTTT
.	TRBV7-2	TRBD2	TRBJ2-7	CASSPEYGTRSF	TGTGCCAGCAGCCCCGAATACGGGACTAGATCCTTC
.	TRBV7-6	TRBD1	TRBJ2-7	CASSPDRDLSFSYEQYF	TGTGCCAGCAGCCCAGACAGGGACCTGAGCTTCTCCTACGAGCAGTACTTC
.	TRBV6-5	.	TRBJ2-7	CASKNGPTYEQYF	TGTGCCAGCAAGAACGGACCAACCTACGAGCAGTACTTC
.	TRBV6-1	TRBD1	TRBJ2-7	CASSADRGGEQYF	TGTGCCAGCAGTGCGGACAGGGGCGGAGAGCAGTACTTC
.	TRBV5-1	.	TRBJ2-1	CASSLTGAGTRPGNEQFF	TGCGCCAGCAGCCTAACAGGGGCCGGGACTAGGCCAGGCAATGAGCAGTTCTTC
.	TRBV19	.	TRBJ1-5	CASSIDRTQHF	TGTGCCAGTAGTATAGACAGGACCCAGCATTTT
.	TRBV30	.	TRBJ2-2	CAWRRPAKNTGELFF	TGTGCCTGGAGACGGCCAGCGAAGAACACCGGGGAGCTGTTTTTT
.	TRBV11-2	.	TRBJ1-4	CASSLGLHGNEKLFF	TGTGCCAGCAGCTTAGGGTTGCATGGTAATGAAAAACTGTTTTTT
.	TRBV5-1	.	TRBJ2-2	CASTTDPGNTGELFF	TGCGCCAGCACCACAGACCCAGGGAACACCGGGGAGCTGTTTTTT
.	TRBV9	TRBD1	TRBJ2-1	CASSVGQGASNEQFF	TGTGCCAGCAGCGTCGGACAGGGGGCATCCAATGAGCAGTTCTTC
.	TRBV29-1	TRBD2	TRBJ2-1	CSLLAGNEQFF	TGCAGCTTACTAGCGGGAAATGAGCAGTTCTTC
.	TRBV6-1	.	TRBJ1-5	CASSEMDTYQPQHF	TGTGCCAGCAGTGAAATGGACACCTATCAGCCCCAGCATTTT
.	TRBV11-3	.	TRBJ2-1	CASSFSGSWDEQFF	TGTGCCAGCAGCTTCTCGGGGTCTTGGGATGAGCAGTTCTTC
.	TRBV5-6	TRBD1	TRBJ2-1	CATHRDRGNEQFF	TGTGCCACTCACCGGGACAGGGGCAATGAGCAGTTCTTC
.	TRBV19	.	TRBJ2-7	CASSIGGSSYEQYF	TGTGCCAGTAGTATAGGAGGGAGCTCCTACGAGCAGTACTTC
.	TRBV10-3	TRBD2	TRBJ2-3	CAIKGTSGRPTDTQYF	TGTGCCATCAAAGGGACTAGCGGGAGACCGACAGATACGCAGTATTTT
.	TRBV6-1	TRBD2	TRBJ2-3	CASSEVFGTSGSLTDTQYF	TGTGCCAGCAGTGAAGTTTTCGGGACTAGCGGGAGTCTCACAGATACGCAGTATTTT
.	TRBV14	.	TRBJ1-1	CASSRSLGYTEAFF	TGTGCCAGCAGCCGGTCTCTTGGTTACACTGAAGCTTTCTTT
.	TRBV15	TRBD2	TRBJ2-1	CATSTRTSGSSYNEQFF	TGTGCCACCAGCACGAGGACTAGCGGGAGCTCCTACAATGAGCAGTTCTTC
.	TRBV29-1	TRBD1	TRBJ1-2	CSATGGGDRDYGYTF	TGCAGCGCAACCGGGGGGGGCGACAGGGACTATGGCTACACCTTC
once	TRBV7-8	.	TRBJ2-1	CASSLRRVTYNEQFF	TGTGCCAGCAGCTTACGTAGGGTCACCTACAATGAGCAGTTCTTC
once	TRBV27	TRBD1	TRBJ2-6	CASSRRDRGGANVLTF	TGTGCCAGCAGTCGCCGGGACAGGGGTGGGGCCAACGTCCTGACTTTC
.	TRBV28	TRBD1	TRBJ1-2	CASEPGTGTMRYTF	TGTGCCAGCGAACCCGGGACAGGGACTATGAGGTACACCTTC
.	TRBV19	.	TRBJ1-5	CASSPPNQPQHF	TGTGCCAGTAGTCCCCCCAATCAGCCCCAGCATTTT
.	TRBV4-1	.	TRBJ2-2	CASSQDRTGELFF	TGCGCCAGCAGCCAAGATAGGACCGGGGAGCTGTTTTTT
.	TRBV4-3	TRBD1	TRBJ2-1	CASSPGRDRAINEQFF	TGCGCCAGCAGCCCAGGAAGGGACAGGGCGATAAATGAGCAGTTCTTC
.	TRBV19	.	TRBJ1-5	CASSTLQISNQPQHF	TGTGCCAGTAGTACTTTACAGATTAGCAATCAGCCCCAGCATTTT
.	TRBV2	.	TRBJ1-3	CASRYRDSGNTIYF	TGTGCCAGCAGGTACAGGGACTCTGGAAACACCATATATTTT
.	TRBV5-1	TRBD2	TRBJ2-2	CASSLASLAGGPLELFF	TGCGCCAGCAGCTTGGCCTCCTTAGCGGGAGGGCCGTTAGAGCTGTTTTTT
.	TRBV7-9	.	TRBJ1-1	CASSPDLNTEAFF	TGTGCCAGCAGCCCGGACCTAAACACTGAAGCTTTCTTT
.	TRBV28	.	TRBJ2-3	CASSHPGHGSSTDTQYF	TGTGCCAGCAGCCACCCGGGACATGGTTCTAGCACAGATACGCAGTATTTT
.	TRBV7-9	.	TRBJ2-7	CASSLQEYEQYF	TGTGCCAGCAGCTTACAGGAATACGAGCAGTACTTC
.	TRBV15	.	TRBJ2-5	CATSRGSAAGAETQYF	TGTGCCACCAGCAGAGGAAGCGCTGCTGGGGCGGAGACCCAGTACTTC
.	TRBV11-2	.	TRBJ2-7	CASSLGQNYEQYF	TGTGCCAGCAGCTTAGGGCAGAACTACGAGCAGTACTTC
.	TRBV27	.	TRBJ2-5	CASSLVGDYPKETQYF	TGTGCCAGCAGTTTGGTAGGGGATTACCCGAAAGAGACCCAGTACTTC
.	TRBV7-9	TRBD2	TRBJ2-1	CASSLGLAGMDYEQFF	TGTGCCAGCAGCTTGGGACTAGCGGGAATGGATTATGAGCAGTTCTTC
.	TRBV10-3	TRBD1	TRBJ2-3	CAISTGMADTQYF	TGTGCCATCTCGACAGGGATGGCAGATACGCAGTATTTT
.	TRBV2	.	TRBJ2-7	CASRRGWSYEQYF	TGTGCCAGCCGTAGGGGATGGAGTTACGAGCAGTACTTC
.	TRBV7-9	TRBD1	TRBJ2-7	CASSPRDRGSYEQYF	TGTGCCAGCAGCCCACGGGACAGGGGCTCCTACGAGCAGTACTTC
.	TRBV7-2	TRBD1	TRBJ1-2	CASSLIGWDRKGTGYTF	TGTGCCAGCAGCTTAATTGGATGGGACAGGAAGGGGACAGGCTACACCTTC
.	TRBV5-1	.	TRBJ2-2	CASSLGLDTGELFF	TGCGCCAGCAGCTTGGGGCTAGACACCGGGGAGCTGTTTTTT
.	TRBV27	TRBD1	TRBJ2-7	CASSPTTTGTGYYEQYF	TGTGCCAGCAGCCCAACTACCACCGGGACAGGGTACTACGAGCAGTACTTC
.	TRBV9	TRBD2	TRBJ2-1	CASSVFSSGTLKSSYNEQFF	TGTGCCAGCAGCGTCTTCTCTAGCGGGACGTTGAAAAGCTCCTACAATGAGCAGTTCTTC
.	TRBV19	.	TRBJ2-7	CASSTTRAYEQYF	TGTGCCAGTAGTACCACACGGGCCTACGAGCAGTACTTC
.	TRBV4-3	.	TRBJ2-3	CASSQLGGFGADTQYF	TGCGCCAGCAGCCAGCTGGGGGGTTTTGGGGCAGATACGCAGTATTTT
.	TRBV28	.	TRBJ2-6	CASRESRAGANVLTF	TGTGCCAGCAGAGAGAGCAGGGCTGGGGCCAACGTCCTGACTTTC
.	TRBV29-1	TRBD2	TRBJ2-1	CSTRSISGRGGYNEQFF	TGCAGCACCCGCTCAATTAGCGGGAGGGGGGGGTACAATGAGCAGTTCTTC